This T cell receptor (beta chain) was captured by sequencing in a study of blood T cell repertoires in COVID-19. About the research overall: Researchers got acute and convalescent COVID-19 samples from the United States, Italy and Spain. From T cells, B-cell-depleted T cells, or PBMCs came the material, which was cDNA or gDNA.

V shed 5 bases and J shed 0 bases, with 7 bases lying between them. This CDR3 is built from 13 residues. Germline values: CDR1 LNHDA, CDR2 SQIVND (reference sequence). Per the study methods: Nucleated cell counts were estimated from reference gene primer amplification. The protocol was immunoSEQ multiplex PCR, while the TCRdb copy is restricted to in-frame clones and leaves out a portion. The D gene and trimming were derived from the DNA, and the V and J assignments and clone size from that table. The sample carries some 120,000 clones, about 84% recorded once. The sequenced sample was peripheral blood. The chain carries TRBV19 and TRBJ1-2; the D is unclear. The TCR comes from a woman aged 55-69 years with acute or convalescent COVID-19. This chain's CDR3 is CASSAEANYGYTF. The CDR3 coding sequence is TGTGCCAGTAGTGCGGAGGCTAACTATGGCTACACCTTC. Drawing the rest from reference TRBV19 and TRBJ1-2, the complete variable domain is DGGITQSPKYLFRKEGQNVTLSCEQNLNHDAMYWYRQDPGQGLRLIYYSQIVNDFQKGDIAEGYSVSREKKESFPLTVTSAQKNPTAFYLCASSAEANYGYTFGSGTRLTVV.